These T cell receptor beta chains were read from a single sample in a study of blood T cell repertoires in COVID-19. TCRdb's table, derived via immunoSEQ multiplex PCR, lists solely in-frame clones and lacks some. The sample yields roughly 410,000 clones, about 89% seen once. Source material: peripheral blood. The receptors stem from a woman between 40 and 50 years old with COVID-19, enrolled during active disease. Each CDR3 is given with its conserved first and last residue. D genes are given only for firm matches. Expanded clones get a size class; other rows say once, few or many, or leave the size out.

D	size	V	J	CDR3	DNA
NA	NA	TRBV6-5	TRBJ2-7	CASRDLGTPAYEQYF	TGTGCCAGCAGGGACCTCGGGACACCCGCCTACGAGCAGTACTTC
NA	NA	TRBV7-8	TRBJ1-5	CASSPRGDGAGQPQHF	TGTGCCAGCAGCCCCCGGGGGGATGGAGCGGGGCAGCCCCAGCATTTT
NA	NA	TRBV28	TRBJ1-1	CASTLWAGSTEAFF	TGTGCCAGCACCCTCTGGGCGGGGAGCACTGAAGCTTTCTTT
TRBD1	NA	TRBV7-2	TRBJ1-5	CASSLKQGANQPQHF	TGTGCCAGCAGCTTAAAACAGGGGGCTAATCAGCCCCAGCATTTT
TRBD1	NA	TRBV27	TRBJ1-4	CASSWTGGFEKLFF	TGTGCCAGCAGTTGGACAGGGGGCTTCGAAAAACTGTTTTTT
TRBD2	once	TRBV7-9	TRBJ2-7	CASSFGTSGRSQYF	TGTGCCAGCAGCTTCGGGACTAGCGGTAGATCTCAGTACTTC
TRBD1	NA	TRBV7-2	TRBJ2-3	CASSLEGQGAADTQYF	TGTGCCAGCAGCTTAGAGGGACAGGGGGCGGCAGATACGCAGTATTTT
NA	NA	TRBV28	TRBJ1-1	CASRRIRLFEAFF	TGTGCCAGCAGACGGATCAGGTTATTTGAAGCTTTCTTT
NA	NA	TRBV30	TRBJ1-1	CAWSVFVNTEAFF	TGTGCCTGGAGTGTGTTCGTGAACACTGAAGCTTTCTTT
NA	NA	TRBV5-6	TRBJ1-5	CASSLAYGAGSGNQPQHF	TGTGCCAGCAGCTTGGCTTATGGGGCAGGGTCGGGCAATCAGCCCCAGCATTTT
TRBD1	NA	TRBV27	TRBJ1-6	CASSFLPWDRGSQGSPLHF	TGTGCCAGCAGTTTCCTCCCCTGGGACAGGGGGTCTCAGGGTTCACCCCTCCACTTT
TRBD2	NA	TRBV5-4	TRBJ2-2	CASSSSGGAPGELFF	TGTGCCAGCAGCTCGAGCGGGGGGGCCCCCGGGGAGCTGTTTTTT
NA	NA	TRBV7-2	TRBJ2-4	CASSLRRMELNIQYF	TGTGCCAGCAGCTTAAGGCGGATGGAGTTGAACATTCAGTACTTC
NA	NA	TRBV9	TRBJ1-6	CASSATTGYSPLHF	TGTGCCAGCAGCGCAACAACAGGGTATTCACCCCTCCACTTT
TRBD2	NA	TRBV13	TRBJ2-7	CASSLGPGLANEQYF	TGTGCCAGCAGCTTAGGACCGGGACTAGCGAACGAGCAGTACTTC
TRBD1	NA	TRBV19	TRBJ2-7	CASNQPGQGNEQYF	TGTGCCAGTAATCAACCGGGACAGGGGAACGAGCAGTACTTC
NA	NA	TRBV11-2	TRBJ2-7	CASSVISTYEQYF	TGTGCCAGCAGCGTGATTAGCACCTACGAGCAGTACTTC
TRBD2	NA	TRBV5-1	TRBJ2-3	CASSFTSGRTDTQYF	TGCGCCAGCAGCTTTACTAGCGGGCGCACAGATACGCAGTATTTT
TRBD1	few	TRBV4-3	TRBJ1-3	CASSQDIPGQGSGNTIYF	TGCGCCAGCAGCCAAGATATTCCAGGACAGGGTTCTGGAAACACCATATATTTT
TRBD1	once	TRBV6-5	TRBJ2-7	CASSLQGAWPYEQYF	TGTGCCAGCAGCCTACAGGGGGCCTGGCCCTACGAGCAGTACTTC
TRBD1	NA	TRBV12-3/TRBV12-4	TRBJ1-2	CASSHRGNYGYTF	TGTGCCAGCAGTCACAGGGGCAACTATGGCTACACCTTC
NA	NA	TRBV6-2/TRBV6-3	TRBJ2-1	CASSRGHQTPKFYNEQFF	TGTGCCAGCAGTAGGGGTCATCAGACTCCGAAGTTTTACAATGAGCAGTTCTTC
TRBD1	NA	TRBV6-5	TRBJ1-2	CASSYSTGTGNGYTF	TGTGCCAGCAGTTACTCGACTGGGACAGGGAATGGCTACACCTTC
NA	NA	TRBV7-8	TRBJ1-5	CASSLGVGVMNQPQHF	TGTGCCAGCAGCTTAGGTGTCGGGGTCATGAATCAGCCCCAGCATTTT
TRBD1	once	TRBV5-1	TRBJ2-5	CASSVGGAQETQYF	TGCGCCAGCAGCGTAGGGGGCGCTCAAGAGACCCAGTACTTC
NA	NA	TRBV5-8	TRBJ1-1	CASSSARTQREAFF	TGTGCCAGCAGCTCCGCACGAACGCAGCGAGAAGCTTTCTTT
TRBD2	NA	TRBV9	TRBJ2-2	CASQRGGRGGELFF	TGTGCCAGTCAGCGGGGCGGCCGGGGCGGGGAGCTGTTTTTT
NA	NA	TRBV18	TRBJ1-4	CASSLLDSALFF	TGTGCCAGCTCACTATTGGACAGTGCTCTGTTTTTT
NA	NA	TRBV7-9	TRBJ1-2	CASSFYDSVNYGYTF	TGTGCCAGCAGCTTTTATGATTCGGTTAACTATGGCTACACCTTC
NA	NA	TRBV28	TRBJ1-4	CASSSPVANEKLFF	TGTGCCAGCAGTTCACCGGTGGCTAATGAAAAACTGTTTTTT
NA	NA	TRBV2	TRBJ1-6	CASSVSNSPLHF	TGTGCCAGCAGCGTGTCTAATTCACCCCTCCACTTT
NA	NA	TRBV19	TRBJ2-3	CASSIYSRTDTQYF	TGTGCCAGTAGTATTTACAGTCGCACAGATACGCAGTATTTT
NA	NA	TRBV11-2	TRBJ2-2	CASSRQNTGELFF	TGTGCCAGCAGCCGACAGAACACCGGGGAGCTGTTTTTT
NA	NA	TRBV28	TRBJ1-1	CASGRVLRNTEAFF	TGTGCCAGCGGGAGGGTATTGCGGAACACTGAAGCTTTCTTT
NA	NA	TRBV15	TRBJ1-3	CATSRGSPRDSGNTIYF	TGTGCCACCAGCAGAGGATCCCCCAGGGACTCTGGAAACACCATATATTTT
NA	NA	TRBV7-9	TRBJ1-1	CATQRTDNTEAFF	TGTGCCACCCAGAGGACAGATAACACTGAAGCTTTCTTT
NA	once	TRBV27	TRBJ1-5	CASSLAGEGNQPQHF	TGTGCCAGCAGTTTAGCCGGGGAAGGCAATCAGCCCCAGCATTTT
TRBD1	NA	TRBV7-9	TRBJ1-6	CASSEDRGGNSPLHF	TGTGCCAGCAGCGAAGACAGGGGAGGGAATTCACCCCTCCACTTT
NA	NA	TRBV28	TRBJ2-2	CASNREIVGELFF	TGTGCCAGCAACAGGGAAATTGTGGGGGAGCTGTTTTTT
TRBD1	NA	TRBV7-8	TRBJ2-5	CASSLRGTGQTQYF	TGTGCCAGCAGCTTACGAGGGACAGGACAGACCCAGTACTTC
NA	NA	TRBV7-3	TRBJ2-3	CASSRGPADTQYF	TGTGCCAGCAGCCGAGGTCCTGCAGATACGCAGTATTTT
TRBD1	NA	TRBV28	TRBJ2-5	CASRSLRDRAGETQYF	TGTGCCAGCAGATCTCTCCGGGACAGGGCAGGGGAGACCCAGTACTTC
TRBD1	NA	TRBV7-2	TRBJ1-4	CASSLRQGRSGEKLFF	TGTGCCAGCAGCTTAAGACAGGGGAGGTCGGGTGAAAAACTGTTTTTT
NA	NA	TRBV5-6	TRBJ2-6	CASSFRGFSGANVLTF	TGTGCCAGCAGCTTCCGGGGGTTCTCTGGGGCCAACGTCCTGACTTTC
TRBD1	once	TRBV7-9	TRBJ1-2	CASSLVTGPSYGYTF	TGTGCCAGCAGCTTAGTGACAGGGCCGAGCTATGGCTACACCTTC
NA	NA	TRBV10-2	TRBJ2-1	CASRPSRGSSYNEQFF	TGCGCCAGCAGGCCCTCGCGGGGAAGCTCCTACAATGAGCAGTTCTTC
NA	NA	TRBV5-1	TRBJ2-1	CASSFSASDTRFF	TGCGCCAGCAGCTTCAGTGCGTCGGACACGCGGTTCTTC
NA	NA	TRBV2	TRBJ2-1	CASSDAAPGSYNEQFF	TGTGCCAGCAGTGATGCAGCACCGGGGTCCTACAATGAGCAGTTCTTC
NA	NA	TRBV28	TRBJ1-4	CASSLAREVVGLFF	TGTGCCAGCAGTTTAGCCAGGGAGGTCGTTGGACTGTTTTTT